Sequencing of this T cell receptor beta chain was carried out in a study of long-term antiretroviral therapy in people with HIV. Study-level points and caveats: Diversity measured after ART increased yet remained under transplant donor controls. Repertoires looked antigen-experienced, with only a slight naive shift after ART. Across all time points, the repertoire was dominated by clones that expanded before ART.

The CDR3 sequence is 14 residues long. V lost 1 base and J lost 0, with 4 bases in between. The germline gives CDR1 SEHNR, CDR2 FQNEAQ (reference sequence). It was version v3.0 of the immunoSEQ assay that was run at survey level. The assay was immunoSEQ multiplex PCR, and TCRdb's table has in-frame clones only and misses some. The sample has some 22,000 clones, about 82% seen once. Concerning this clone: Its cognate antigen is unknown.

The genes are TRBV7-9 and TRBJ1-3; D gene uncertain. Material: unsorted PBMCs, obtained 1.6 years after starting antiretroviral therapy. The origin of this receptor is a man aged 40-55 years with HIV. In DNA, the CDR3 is TGTGCCAGCAGCTTAGTGGTCTCTGGAAACACCATATATTTT. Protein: CASSLVVSGNTIYF.